The rows below give T cell receptor beta chains drawn from one sample of a study of early T cells in non-severe SARS-CoV-2 infection. A single record per CDR3 protein comes from TCRdb applying MiXCR to the 5' RACE reads. The sample has 61,000 or so distinct CDR3 sequences; around 11% are singletons. Sequenced material: whole blood, taken at baseline. The receptors here all came from an adult who was a healthcare worker with PCR-confirmed SARS-CoV-2 infection or an uninfected control (not recorded which). The donor label of this sample is uncertain. CDR3s include the opening cysteine and the closing phenylalanine or tryptophan. The D gene is left open where the match is weak. Clone size is not always given. Where it is, it says once, few, many or a class for expanded clones.

CASSQGGLRGYTF | TGTGCCAGCAGCCAAGGGGGGTTAAGGGGCTACACCTTC | TRBV3-1 | . | few | TRBJ1-2
CASSQTPPGQGFVDTEAFF | TGCGCCAGCAGCCAAACACCCCCGGGACAGGGGTTCGTGGACACTGAAGCTTTCTTT | TRBV4-1 | TRBD1 | . | TRBJ1-1
CAWRTGGRTGELFF | TGTGCCTGGAGAACGGGGGGCCGCACCGGGGAGCTGTTTTTT | TRBV30 | . | . | TRBJ2-2
CAVLEGPGQPQHF | TGTGCCGTACTAGAAGGGCCGGGGCAGCCCCAGCATTTT | TRBV6-6 | . | many | TRBJ1-5
CAWNKPPYEQFF | TGTGCCTGGAATAAGCCCCCTTACGAGCAGTTCTTC | TRBV30 | . | few | TRBJ2-1
CASSLGGAAGNTIYF | TGTGCCAGCAGTTTAGGAGGGGCAGCTGGAAACACCATATATTTT | TRBV12-3/TRBV12-4 | . | many | TRBJ1-3
CATRSPDRVNTGELFF | TGTGCCACCAGGAGCCCGGACAGGGTCAACACCGGGGAGCTGTTTTTT | TRBV24-1 | TRBD1 | once | TRBJ2-2
CASSQWDRGTDTQYF | TGCGCCAGCAGCCAATGGGACAGGGGGACAGATACGCAGTATTTT | TRBV4-1 | TRBD1 | . | TRBJ2-3
CASSYAQGPVILCHTIYF | TGTGCCAGCAGCTACGCACAGGGCCCGGTGATCCTGTGTCACACCATATATTTT | TRBV11-2 | . | many | TRBJ1-3
CASSPAGTDTQYF | TGTGCCAGCAGCCCGGCGGGCACAGATACGCAGTATTTT | TRBV7-6 | . | once | TRBJ2-3
CASGPEQAGPQHF | TGTGCTAGTGGACCGGAACAGGCCGGGCCCCAGCATTTT | TRBV12-5 | . | many | TRBJ1-5
CASTVQETQYF | TGTGCCAGTACTGTTCAAGAGACCCAGTACTTC | TRBV2 | . | . | TRBJ2-5
CASSQGPGVIQSPLHF | TGCGCCAGCAGCCAGGGCCCGGGGGTCATCCAATCACCCCTCCACTTT | TRBV4-1 | . | once | TRBJ1-6
CASRPTGVPEAFF | TGTGCCAGCAGACCGACAGGGGTCCCTGAAGCTTTCTTT | TRBV6-5 | TRBD1 | few | TRBJ1-1
CAISDTEGGLNQDEQFF | TGTGCCATCAGTGACACAGAGGGGGGGCTAAATCAGGATGAGCAGTTCTTC | TRBV10-3 | . | few | TRBJ2-1
CASSWTSGGPGEQFF | TGTGCCAGTAGTTGGACTAGCGGGGGCCCCGGGGAGCAGTTCTTC | TRBV19 | TRBD2 | . | TRBJ2-1
CASSYSMQNEQFF | TGTGCCAGCAGTTACTCGATGCAGAATGAGCAGTTCTTC | TRBV6-5 | . | . | TRBJ2-1
CASSQEILGTDTQYF | TGTGCCAGCAGCCAAGAGATTTTGGGCACAGATACGCAGTATTTT | TRBV4-2 | . | few | TRBJ2-3
CASSHRDSSTGELFF | TGTGCCAGCAGCCACCGGGACAGTAGCACCGGGGAGCTGTTTTTT | TRBV7-9 | TRBD1 | many | TRBJ2-2
CASRDRDPHYGYTF | TGTGCCAGCCGGGACAGGGACCCCCACTATGGCTACACCTTC | TRBV19 | TRBD1 | many | TRBJ1-2
CASSLATGALTKNIQYF | TGTGCCAGCAGCTTGGCCACAGGGGCGTTAACCAAAAACATTCAGTACTTC | TRBV7-9 | TRBD1 | . | TRBJ2-4
CASSLVGETQYF | TGTGCCAGCAGCTTAGTGGGGGAGACCCAGTACTTC | TRBV7-9 | . | few | TRBJ2-5